These 27 T cell receptor beta chains came from one sample sequenced in a study of PD-1 blockade in classical Hodgkin lymphoma. After autologous stem cell transplantation all patients relapsed, and prior brentuximab vedotin exposure differed between cohorts. The data were produced by immunoSEQ multiplex PCR, yet TCRdb's version contains in-frame clones alone and is incomplete. The data contain 45,000 to 50,000 clones, less than 85% of them singletons. The sequences come from peripheral blood mononuclear cells (PBMCs), collected before the second cycle of nivolumab. The receptors stem from a human donor with classical Hodgkin lymphoma.

V is TRBV4-1 and J is TRBJ1-3; 8 bases align to TRBD1. The CDR3 covers 17 residues. Germline CDR1 reads MGHRA; CDR2 reads YSYEKL. V gave up 3 bases and J gave up 4 bases; unmatched junction bases: 11. The CDR3 sequence is CASSQTSAGGSGNTIYF. The CDR3 DNA reads as TGCGCCAGCAGCCAGACCTCGGCAGGGGGCTCCGGAAACACCATATATTTT.

This clone is categorized as medium-sized. This chain connects TRBV2 to TRBJ1-3; no clear D. The V end lost 3 bases, the J end lost 4 bases, and 16 bases lay between the germline ends. This CDR3 is built from 16 residues. Germline-derived CDR1 and CDR2 are SNHLY and FYNNEI. The CDR3 loop is CASSDGRIVAGNTIYF. The CDR3 nucleotides are TGTGCCAGCAGTGATGGTCGGATTGTAGCGGGAAACACCATATATTTT.

The rearrangement uses TRBV4-3 and TRBJ1-2; D not certain. The germline V gene has CDR1 LGHNA and CDR2 YSLEER. The V gene lost 1 base and the J gene lost 4 bases, with 13 bases spanning the gap. The CDR3 is 15 amino acids. CDR3 amino acids: CASSQVSNYGYGYTF. CDR3 sequence (DNA): TGCGCCAGCAGCCAAGTCTCAAACTACGGCTATGGCTACACCTTC.

The chain has TRBV18 and TRBJ2-7, with D maybe TRBD1 (5 bases). Germline CDR1 reads KGHSH; CDR2 reads LQKENI. V was cut by 2 bases and J by 2 bases, with 10 bases left in between. This CDR3 has 14 residues. The CDR3 here is CASSPEGATYEQYF. CDR3 in DNA: TGTGCCAGCTCACCAGAAGGGGCAACCTACGAGCAGTACTTC.

The chain couples TRBV7-9 to TRBJ2-1; D not certain. CDR3 size: 13 residues. Germline CDR1 is SEHNR and CDR2 is FQNEAQ (reference sequence). The V gene lost 0 bases and the J gene lost 6 bases, with 6 bases spanning the gap. CDR3 in amino acids: CASSLAGINEQFF. The CDR3 nucleotides read TGTGCCAGCAGCTTAGCTGGGATCAATGAGCAGTTCTTC.

This chain links TRBV7-2 with TRBJ1-1, with D perhaps matching TRBD1 (5 bases). Germline V gene data show CDR1 as SGHTA and CDR2 as FQGNSA. The CDR3 has 16 residues. Trimming pared 1 base from V and 7 bases from J, leaving 19 bases between. CDR3 in DNA: TGTGCCAGCAGCTTAGGGAGAGGGGCGCAAAGGGGTGAAGCTTTCTTT. This gives the protein CASSLGRGAQRGEAFF. The variable domain in full, with the rest retrieved from reference TRBV7-2 and TRBJ1-1, is GAGVSQSPSNKVTEKGKDVELRCDPISGHTALYWYRQSLGQGLEFLIYFQGNSAPDKSGLPSDRFSAERTGGSVSTLTIQRTQQEDSAVYLCASSLGRGAQRGEAFFGQGTRLTVV.

The V and J genes are TRBV18 and TRBJ1-3; D may be TRBD1 (6 bases). In germline, CDR1 is KGHSH, CDR2 LQKENI. V was shortened by 6 bases and J by 0 bases, with 15 bases between the two germline ends. This CDR3 spans 16 amino acids. CDR3 bases: TGTGCCAGCTCCCAGGGGAGAGTTGGCTCTGGAAACACCATATATTTT. It codes for CASSQGRVGSGNTIYF.

The chain couples TRBV10-3 to TRBJ2-7; 12 nucleotides match TRBD1. J lost 5 bases, V lost 11 bases, and 16 bases had no gene match. Germline V gene lookup returns CDR1 ENHRY and CDR2 SYGVKD. The CDR3 is made up of 16 amino acids. In nucleotides, the CDR3 is TGTGCCTCGGGACAGGGGGCGATAGCGGGAGACAACGAGCAGTACTTC. It translates to CASGQGAIAGDNEQYF.

V usage is TRBV9 and J usage is TRBJ2-3; D could derive from TRBD1 or TRBD2 (7 bases each). V lost 2 bases and J 4 bases, leaving 11 bases between the germline ends. Looked up from germline, CDR1 is SGDLS and CDR2 is YYNGEE. The CDR3 is 14 amino acids. This CDR3 reads CASSVQGGADTQYF. In DNA, the CDR3 is TGTGCCAGCAGCGTCCAGGGGGGGGCAGATACGCAGTATTTT.

This chain connects TRBV7-9 to TRBJ1-4; D gene ambiguous. V lost 4 bases and J lost 6, with 21 bases in between. The CDR3 covers 17 residues. Germline lookup yields CDR1 SEHNR and CDR2 FQNEAQ (reference sequence). CDR3 sequence reads: CASSSEFGRPRDEKLFF. The CDR3 nucleotides are TGTGCCAGCAGCTCTGAGTTTGGTAGGCCCCGAGATGAAAAACTGTTTTTT.

The rearrangement links TRBV2 to TRBJ2-5, with 7 positions matching TRBD2. CDR3 size: 13 residues. After removal of 11 bases from V and 3 bases from J, the junction contained 9 bases not matched to a gene. CDR1 and CDR2 from the germline V gene are SNHLY and FYNNEI. The DNA of the CDR3 is TGTGCCGGGGGTTGGGAGGGAGAAGAGACCCAGTACTTC. Translated, it gives CAGGWEGEETQYF.

The V and J genes are TRBV7-2 and TRBJ2-2; D might be TRBD1 or TRBD2, each matching 6 bases. This CDR3 spans 14 amino acids. Germline V CDR1 and CDR2: SGHTA, FQGNSA. V was cut by 6 bases and J by 5 bases, with 13 bases left in between. The CDR3 sequence: CASSVGGRTGELFF. The DNA for the CDR3 is TGTGCCAGCAGTGTAGGGGGGCGGACCGGGGAGCTGTTTTTT.

V gene TRBV5-1 combines with J gene TRBJ2-2; no firm D call. CDR1 is SGHRS, CDR2 YFSETQ, per germline. V shed 3 bases and J shed 6 bases, with 9 bases lying between them. This CDR3 region has 13 residues. CDR3 nucleotide sequence: TGCGCCAGCAGCTCGTTAGCATCCGGGGAGCTGTTTTTT. Its protein product is CASSSLASGELFF.

The gene calls are TRBV7-2 and TRBJ2-1, with TRBD2 matching over 7 bases. The CDR3 totals 16 residues. Per the germline V gene, CDR1 is SGHTA and CDR2 is FQGNSA. V shed 0 bases and J 3 bases; nucleotides not matched to a gene: 5. The CDR3 DNA reads as TGTGCCAGCAGCTTAGCGGCTAGCGGAAACTACAATGAGCAGTTCTTC. Its translation: CASSLAASGNYNEQFF.

CDR3 in DNA: TGTGCCTGGGGGGACTATCACAGCTCCTATAATTCACCCCTCCACTTT. Residues: CAWGDYHSSYNSPLHF. J is TRBJ1-6 and V is TRBV30; perhaps TRBD1 as D (5 bases). This CDR3 region has 16 residues. In germline, CDR1 is GTSNPN, CDR2 SVGIG (reference sequence). The V gene lost 5 bases and the J gene lost 0 bases, with 14 bases spanning the gap. Combining the CDR3 with reference TRBV30 and TRBJ1-6 gives the whole variable domain SQTIHQWPATLVQPVGSPLSLECTVEGTSNPNLYWYRQAAGRGLQLLFYSVGIGQISSEVPQNLSASRPQDRQFILSSKKLLLSDSGFYLCAWGDYHSSYNSPLHFGNGTRLTVT.

DNA for the CDR3: TGTGCCAGCGAGGGGGGAGGCACTAACTATGGCTACACCTTC. It specifies CASEGGGTNYGYTF. This chain links TRBV7-9 with TRBJ1-2; weak D call: TRBD1 (6 bases). CDR1 SEHNR and CDR2 FQNEAQ come from the germline V gene (reference sequence). The V and J ends lost 8 bases and 0 bases respectively, with 13 bases between them. The CDR3 loop spans 14 amino acids.

The genes are TRBV19 and TRBJ1-1; D not resolved. CDR1 and CDR2 from the germline V gene are LNHDA and SQIVND (reference sequence). The CDR3 has 15 amino acids. Trimming shortened V by 3 bases and J by 3 bases, and 14 bases separated the two germline ends. This CDR3 is CASSIGGFLYTEAFF. The CDR3 nucleotides read TGTGCCAGTAGTATTGGTGGTTTTTTGTACACTGAAGCTTTCTTT.

This chain uses TRBV25-1 with TRBJ2-5, with D maybe TRBD1 (7 bases). CDR3 size: 18 residues. The V gene's germline CDR1 is MGHDK and CDR2 SYGVNS. The V and J ends lost 5 bases and 1 base respectively, with 23 bases between them. DNA for the CDR3: TGTGCCAGCAGTTGGAGCCTCGCGGGACAGTACTTCCAAGAGACCCAGTACTTC. Residues: CASSWSLAGQYFQETQYF. The full variable domain, completed using reference TRBV25-1 and TRBJ2-5, is EADIYQTPRYLVIGTGKKITLECSQTMGHDKMYWYQQDPGMELHLIHYSYGVNSTEKGDLSSESTVSRIRTEHFPLTLESARPSHTSQYLCASSWSLAGQYFQETQYFGPGTRLLVL.

The chain is built from TRBV6-1 and TRBJ1-3, with 7 bases aligning to TRBD1. The ends lost 4 bases at V and 4 bases at J; junction bases unmatched: 4. CDR1 is MNHNS and CDR2 is SASEGT in the germline V gene. The CDR3 has 14 amino acids. CDR3 bases: TGTGCCAGCAGTGGGCAGGGGGTCGGAAACACCATATATTTT. Translation: CASSGQGVGNTIYF.

The gene calls are TRBV27 and TRBJ2-7, with D tentatively TRBD1 (6 bases). CDR1 is MNHEY, CDR2 SMNVEV, per germline (reference sequence). Trimming removed 2 bases from V and 5 bases from J, with 19 bases in between. CDR3 length equals 16 residues. CDR3 in DNA: TGTGCCAGCAGTTTAAGGGGTCTTACAGGGTCCCACGAGCAGTACTTC. This translates into CASSLRGLTGSHEQYF.

The V call is TRBV5-1, the J call TRBJ2-1, with 10 bases identical to TRBD2. Germline V gives CDR1 SGHRS, CDR2 YFSETQ. The trim removed 3 bases at V and 5 bases at J, leaving 8 bases unmatched. The CDR3 covers 16 residues. This CDR3 is CASSSTRTSGDNEQFF. The CDR3 region has the DNA TGCGCCAGCAGCTCGACGCGGACTAGCGGCGACAATGAGCAGTTCTTC.

Remarks on this clone: Its ends do not fully match the called genes, so a read error is possible. The chain uses TRBV27 and TRBJ2-1; 8 nucleotides align to TRBD2. Germline assignment: CDR1 MNHEY and CDR2 SMNVEV (reference sequence). The CDR3 is 15 residues long. The CDR3 DNA sequence: TGTGCCAGCACTTTATTAGCGGGAACCTACAATGAGCAGTTCTTC. Translation: CASTLLAGTYNEQFF.

This clone occurred once. The CDR3 protein is CASGKLKGIPGELFF. CDR3 in DNA: TGTGCCAGCGGAAAGCTGAAGGGAATCCCCGGGGAGCTGTTTTTT. This chain connects TRBV2 to TRBJ2-2; D call uncertain. Per the germline V gene, CDR1 is SNHLY and CDR2 is FYNNEI. This CDR3 region has 15 residues. V was pared by 8 bases and J by 6 bases, with 19 bases between.

The V gene is TRBV30, the J gene TRBJ1-3, with D possibly being TRBD1 (5 bases). CDR1 and CDR2 from the germline V gene are GTSNPN and SVGIG (reference sequence). Trimming stripped 3 bases from V and 1 base from J, with 10 bases between. The CDR3 consists of 14 residues. This CDR3 reads CAWSMGRSGNTIYF. The DNA of the CDR3 is TGTGCCTGGAGCATGGGACGGTCTGGAAACACCATATATTTT.

The chain couples TRBV20-1 to TRBJ2-7, with D hard to call. Trimming left V 1 base short and J 9 bases short, with 10 bases between. The CDR3 is 11 residues long. Germline CDR1 reads DFQATT; CDR2 reads SNEGSKA (reference sequence). In DNA form, the CDR3 reads TGCAGTGCTAGAGGGGCGAGTGCGCAGTACTTC. This sequence encodes CSARGASAQYF.

The chain recombines TRBV29-1 with TRBJ2-7, with 8 bases matching TRBD1. Per germline, CDR1 SQVTM and CDR2 ANQGSEA. The ends lost 6 bases at V and 1 base at J; junction bases unmatched: 2. The CDR3 has 12 residues. This CDR3 is CSVGQASYEQYF. The CDR3 DNA is TGCAGCGTGGGACAGGCGTCCTACGAGCAGTACTTC.

This rearrangement joins TRBV14 to TRBJ2-3, with D possibly being TRBD2 (6 bases). The CDR3 runs 16 residues. Trimming stripped 2 bases from V and 4 bases from J, with 16 bases between. Looked up from germline, CDR1 is SGHDN and CDR2 is FVKESK. The chain's CDR3 is CASSQLGRTEADTQYF. CDR3 coding DNA: TGTGCCAGCAGCCAACTAGGGAGGACGGAGGCAGATACGCAGTATTTT.